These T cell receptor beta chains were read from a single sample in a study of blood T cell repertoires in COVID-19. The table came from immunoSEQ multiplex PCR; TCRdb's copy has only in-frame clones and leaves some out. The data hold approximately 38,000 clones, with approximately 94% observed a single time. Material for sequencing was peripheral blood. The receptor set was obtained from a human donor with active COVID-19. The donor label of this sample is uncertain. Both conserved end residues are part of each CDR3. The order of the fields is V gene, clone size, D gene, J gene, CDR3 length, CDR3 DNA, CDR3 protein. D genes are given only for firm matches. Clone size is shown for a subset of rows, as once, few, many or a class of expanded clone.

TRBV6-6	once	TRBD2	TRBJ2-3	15	TGTGCCAGCAGTCACACTAGCGGGGGCTCCAATACGCAGTATTTT	CASSHTSGGSNTQYF
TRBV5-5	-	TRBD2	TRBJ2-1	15	TGTGCCAGCAGCTTGGGACTAGCGGGAGTGAGTGAGCAGTTCTTC	CASSLGLAGVSEQFF
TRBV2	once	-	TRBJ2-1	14	TGTGCCAGCAGTGAAGCGCAAGTAGGGGGTGAGCAGTTCTTC	CASSEAQVGGEQFF
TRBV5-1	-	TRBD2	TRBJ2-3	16	TGCGCCAGCAGAACTGGGACTAGCGGAAACACAGATACGCAGTATTTT	CASRTGTSGNTDTQYF
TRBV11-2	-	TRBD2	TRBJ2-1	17	TGTGCCAGCAGCTTTACTAGCGGACTCCTCTCCTACAATGAGCAGTTCTTC	CASSFTSGLLSYNEQFF
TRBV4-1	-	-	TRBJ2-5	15	TGCGCCAGCAGGCGGGGGGACAGGGACCTGGAGACCCAGTACTTC	CASRRGDRDLETQYF
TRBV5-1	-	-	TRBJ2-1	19	TGCGCCAGCAGCTCCGCCGGAGGGGGCTCGGGCAGCTCCTACAATGAGCAGTTCTTC	CASSSAGGGSGSSYNEQFF
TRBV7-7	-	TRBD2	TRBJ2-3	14	TGTGCTAGCAGCTTAGGGACTAGCTTGGATACGCAGTATTTT	CASSLGTSLDTQYF
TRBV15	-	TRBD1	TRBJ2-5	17	TGTGCCACCAGCAGTGTCAAAGGCGGGACAGGGGAGGAGACCCAGTACTTC	CATSSVKGGTGEETQYF
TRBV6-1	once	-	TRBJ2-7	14	TGTGCCAGCAGTGAAGCTTTGAGCTCCTACGAGCAGTACTTC	CASSEALSSYEQYF
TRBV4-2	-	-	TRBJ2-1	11	TGTGCCAGCAGCCGCGGCAATGAGCAGTTCTTC	CASSRGNEQFF
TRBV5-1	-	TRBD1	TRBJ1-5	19	TGCGCCAGCAGCTTGCGTCCCGGGACAGGGGAGTGGGGGAATCAGCCCCAGCATTTT	CASSLRPGTGEWGNQPQHF
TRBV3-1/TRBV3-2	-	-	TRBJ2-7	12	TGTGCCAGCAGCCAGGCAGACTACGAGCAGTACTTC	CASSQADYEQYF
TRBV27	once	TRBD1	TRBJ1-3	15	TGTGCCAGCAGCCGGACAGGGCCCCCTGGAAACACCATATATTTT	CASSRTGPPGNTIYF
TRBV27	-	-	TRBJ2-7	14	TGTGCCAGCAGTTCCTCGAACCGTCAGGGCGAGCAGTACTTC	CASSSSNRQGEQYF
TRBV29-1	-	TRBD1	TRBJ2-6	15	TGCAGCGCCAGCCTTACCGGGACAGGGCCCCCAGTCCTGACTTTC	CSASLTGTGPPVLTF
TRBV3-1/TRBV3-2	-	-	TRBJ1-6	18	TGTGCCAGCAGCCGGAACCTTGGGGGCTCCTCCTATAATTCACCCCTCCACTTT	CASSRNLGGSSYNSPLHF
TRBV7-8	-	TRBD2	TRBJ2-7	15	TGTGCCAGCAGCCCCGGACTAGCGGGAACTCACGAGCAGTACTTC	CASSPGLAGTHEQYF
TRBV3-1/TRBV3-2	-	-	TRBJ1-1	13	TGTGCCAGCAGCGCCCGAGGGGGTACTGAAGCTTTCTTT	CASSARGGTEAFF
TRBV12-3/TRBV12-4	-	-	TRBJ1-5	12	TGTGCCAGCAGGTACTCAAATCAGCCCCAGCATTTT	CASRYSNQPQHF
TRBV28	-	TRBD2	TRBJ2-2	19	TGTGCCAGCAACACCAGGAGGGTAGCGGGAGAATTCTTCACCGGGGAGCTGTTTTTT	CASNTRRVAGEFFTGELFF
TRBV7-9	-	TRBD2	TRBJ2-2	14	TGTGCCAGCAGCCCCGGCGGGGGACCCGGGGAGCTGTTTTTT	CASSPGGGPGELFF
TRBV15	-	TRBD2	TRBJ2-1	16	TGTGCCACCAGCAGAGAGAGAGCGGGAAGGGCGGGTGAGCAGTTCTTC	CATSRERAGRAGEQFF
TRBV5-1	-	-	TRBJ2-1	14	TGCGCCAGCCAGCCAGCGTCCGGCTACAATGAGCAGTTCTTC	CASQPASGYNEQFF
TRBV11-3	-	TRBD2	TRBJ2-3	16	TGTGCCAGCAGCCCCGGGGGTAGCGGGAGCCTTGATACGCAGTATTTT	CASSPGGSGSLDTQYF
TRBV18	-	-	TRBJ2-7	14	TGTGCCAGCTCACCGAGACAGGAAACCTACGAGCAGTACTTC	CASSPRQETYEQYF
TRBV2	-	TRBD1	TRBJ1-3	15	TGTGCCAGCAGCGTTGGGACAGGGAGAGGAAACACCATATATTTT	CASSVGTGRGNTIYF
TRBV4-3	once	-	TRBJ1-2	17	TGCGCCAGCAGCCAAGATTTCAGCTTACAGGACCCCTATGGCTACACCTTC	CASSQDFSLQDPYGYTF
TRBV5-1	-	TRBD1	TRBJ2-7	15	TGCGCCAGCACCAACAGGGGGCGCGGGGCCTACGAGCAGTACTTC	CASTNRGRGAYEQYF
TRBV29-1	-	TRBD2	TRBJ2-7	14	TGCAGCGCATCAACCGGGACTAGTCCTCCCGAGCAGTACTTC	CSASTGTSPPEQYF
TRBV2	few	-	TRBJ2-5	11	TGTGCCAGCAGCCTCGCGGAGACCCAGTACTTC	CASSLAETQYF
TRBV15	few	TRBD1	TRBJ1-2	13	TGTGCCACCAGCAGTGGACAGGGGGAAGGCTACACCTTC	CATSSGQGEGYTF
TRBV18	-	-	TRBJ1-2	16	TGTGCCAGCTCACCCTTACCCATTACGGACAGATATGGCTACACCTTC	CASSPLPITDRYGYTF
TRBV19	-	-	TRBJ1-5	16	TGTGCCAGTAGTATAGATGAACCCCGAGGTTCTCAGCCCCAGCATTTT	CASSIDEPRGSQPQHF
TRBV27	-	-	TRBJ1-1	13	TGTGCCAGCCGCGCGGTGGCAAACACTGAAGCTTTCTTT	CASRAVANTEAFF
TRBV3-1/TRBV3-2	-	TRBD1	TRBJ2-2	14	TGTGCCAGCAGTGGACAGGCCGACACCGGGGAGCTGTTTTTT	CASSGQADTGELFF